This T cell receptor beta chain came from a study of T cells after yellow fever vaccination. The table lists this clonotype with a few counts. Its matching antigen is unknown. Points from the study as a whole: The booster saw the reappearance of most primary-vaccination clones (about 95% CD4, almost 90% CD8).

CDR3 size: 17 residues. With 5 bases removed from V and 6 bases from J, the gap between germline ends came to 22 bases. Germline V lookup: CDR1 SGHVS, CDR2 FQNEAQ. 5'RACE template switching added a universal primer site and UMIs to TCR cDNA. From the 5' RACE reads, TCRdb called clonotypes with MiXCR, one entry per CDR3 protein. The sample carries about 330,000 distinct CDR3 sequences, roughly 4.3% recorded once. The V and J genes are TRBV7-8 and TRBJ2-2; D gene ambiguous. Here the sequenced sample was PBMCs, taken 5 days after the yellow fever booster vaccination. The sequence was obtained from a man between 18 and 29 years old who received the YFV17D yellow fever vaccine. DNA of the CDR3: TGTGCCAGCAGCGAGTGGTCTGTCGGGTTGTCTTCCGGGGAGCTGTTTTTT. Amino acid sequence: CASSEWSVGLSSGELFF. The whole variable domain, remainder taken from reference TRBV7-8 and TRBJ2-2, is GAGVSQSPRYKVAKRGQDVALRCDPISGHVSLFWYQQALGQGPEFLTYFQNEAQLDKSGLPSDRFFAERPEGSVSTLKIQRTQQEDSAVYLCASSEWSVGLSSGELFFGEGSRLTVL.